Here is one T cell receptor beta chain with its context. These data are taken from a study of T cell responses to AZD1222 COVID-19 vaccine. Study-level background: Pooled samples include second doses given at about 4 or 12 weeks.

Here immunoSEQ multiplex PCR was the method, and the copy in TCRdb shows in-frame clones only, minus some. This sample carries tens of thousands of clones, 82% of them seen once, and the ten largest clones take around 5%. This TCR derives from an adult in good health. Sample: peripheral blood, taken on day 0 of AZD1222 vaccination.

The CDR3 reads CASSHEPGGRQFF. In nucleotides, the CDR3 is TGTGCCAGCAGCCACGAACCTGGGGGGCGACAGTTCTTC. J is TRBJ2-1 and V is TRBV11-2; D may correspond to TRBD1 or TRBD2 (6 bases each). V was cut by 5 bases and J by 13 bases, with 18 bases left in between. The CDR3 covers 13 residues. Germline CDR1 and CDR2: SGHAT and FQNNGV.